This T cell receptor (beta chain) was recorded in a study of Tregs in tolerant kidney transplant recipients. Thawed PBMCs were FACS-sorted into unstimulated CD4+CD25+CD127- regulatory T cells, CD4+CD25- non-regulatory cells, CD4 and CD8 cells. This clone was detected only once. Antigen unknown. The study, taken as a whole, reports: Biological reproducibility was not directly addressed, but technical replication error appeared minimal.

Trimming shortened V by 0 bases and J by 2 bases, and 6 bases separated the two germline ends. This CDR3 spans 15 amino acids. Per germline, CDR1 SGDLS and CDR2 YYNGEE. Libraries were prepared by immunoSEQ multiplex PCR; TCRdb keeps only in-frame clonotypes and omits some of them. The table includes about 110,000 clones, around 91% detected once. This TCR derives from a human donor who received a combined kidney and bone marrow transplant. The sequenced sample was CD4+ T cells from blood, obtained before the transplant. V is TRBV9 and J is TRBJ2-6, with D perhaps matching TRBD2 (5 bases). The CDR3 protein is CASSVEGAGANVLTF. CDR3 sequence (DNA): TGTGCCAGCAGCGTAGAGGGAGCTGGGGCCAACGTCCTGACTTTC.